This T cell receptor (beta chain) originates from a study of metastatic and nonmetastatic thyroid tumors. The CDR3 contains 15 residues. V dropped 0 bases and J dropped 3 bases, with 11 bases sitting between them. Germline loops: CDR1 SGHAT, CDR2 FQNNGV. From the PCR reads, TCRdb re-called clones with MiXCR. The data show under 5,000 clones, less than 45% seen once. No patient had received any treatment before thyroid surgery. The sequence derives from a male donor with papillary thyroid cancer or a benign thyroid nodule (not recorded which). Some clones in this sample may be carry-over from other donors' samples. V is TRBV11-2 and J is TRBJ1-2, with unresolved D. Sample: tumor tissue. The CDR3 nucleotides are TGTGCCAGCAGCTTAGAGGGTTCCGGTTACTATGGCTACACCTTC. It is translated as CASSLEGSGYYGYTF.